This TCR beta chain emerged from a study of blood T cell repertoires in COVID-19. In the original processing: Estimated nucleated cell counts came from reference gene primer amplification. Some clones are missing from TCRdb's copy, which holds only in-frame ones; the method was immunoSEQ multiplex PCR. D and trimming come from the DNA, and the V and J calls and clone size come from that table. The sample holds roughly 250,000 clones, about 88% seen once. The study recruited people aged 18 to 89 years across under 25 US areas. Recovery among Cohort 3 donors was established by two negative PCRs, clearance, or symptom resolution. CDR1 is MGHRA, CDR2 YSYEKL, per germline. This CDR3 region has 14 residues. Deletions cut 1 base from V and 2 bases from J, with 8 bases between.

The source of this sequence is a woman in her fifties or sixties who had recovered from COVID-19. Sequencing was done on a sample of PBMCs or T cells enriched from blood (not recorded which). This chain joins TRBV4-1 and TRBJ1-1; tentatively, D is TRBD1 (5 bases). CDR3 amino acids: CASSQGQGNTEAFF. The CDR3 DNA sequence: TGCGCCAGCAGCCAAGGTCAGGGCAACACTGAAGCTTTCTTT.